This is a list of T cell receptor beta chains from one sample in a study of OX40 agonist ivuxolimab in advanced cancers. Sequencing used immunoSEQ multiplex PCR; TCRdb keeps in-frame clones, though not all of them. The repertoire holds more than 50,000 clones, with 87% as singletons. Source: CD4+ or CD8+ T cells sorted from blood, taken in a trial of the OX40 agonist ivuxolimab. The source of these receptors is an adult with an advanced solid tumor such as melanoma, head and neck, liver or kidney cancer. Both conserved end residues are part of each CDR3. A D gene is named only where the DNA matches it firmly. Only some rows state a clone size, as once, few, many or a class for expanded clones.

>15|TRBV7-8|TRBD1|-|TRBJ2-2
TGTGCCAGCAGCCCTCGGACAGGCAACACCGGGGAGCTGTTTTTT
CASSPRTGNTGELFF
>13|TRBV28|-|-|TRBJ2-7
TGTGCCAGCAGTTTAGCGGCCTACTACGAGCAGTACTTC
CASSLAAYYEQYF
>22|TRBV5-3|TRBD1|-|TRBJ2-1
TGTGCCAGAAGCTTGCCCGCTATTAGTAGGGGGCGAACACACAAAGAAAACAATGAGCAGTTCTTC
CARSLPAISRGRTHKENNEQFF
>17|TRBV7-3|TRBD1|few|TRBJ2-3
TGTGCCAGCAGCTTAACCGGGACAGGGGGCCTGCGTGATACGCAGTATTTT
CASSLTGTGGLRDTQYF
>13|TRBV25-1|-|-|TRBJ1-1
TGTGCCAGCTCCCCGACAGCGAACACTGAAGCTTTCTTT
CASSPTANTEAFF
>17|TRBV18|-|once|TRBJ1-4
TGTGCCAGCTCACCACAGGGAAGCGGAGGGGGGGGCGAAAAACTGTTTTTT
CASSPQGSGGGGEKLFF
>15|TRBV28|-|-|TRBJ2-3
TGTGCCAGCAAATTGGTTCGGGGTATCGCAGATACGCAGTATTTT
CASKLVRGIADTQYF
>13|TRBV19|-|-|TRBJ2-1
TGTGCCAGTAGTACCAAAGGGGGTGTTGAGCAGTTCTTC
CASSTKGGVEQFF
>14|TRBV10-2|-|-|TRBJ1-4
TGCGCCAGCAGTGGGCAGGGAGGTAATGAAAAACTGTTTTTT
CASSGQGGNEKLFF
>14|TRBV6-5|-|-|TRBJ2-7
TGTGCCAGCAGTTACTCGCCGACAAAATACGAGCAGTACTTC
CASSYSPTKYEQYF
>15|TRBV5-1|-|-|TRBJ2-5
TGCGCCAGCAGCCCCCGCACAGGTCACCGAGAGACCCAGTACTTC
CASSPRTGHRETQYF
>15|TRBV28|-|-|TRBJ2-3
TGTGCCAGCATAAGGTGGGAGGAGGGCACAGATACGCAGTATTTT
CASIRWEEGTDTQYF
>15|TRBV14|TRBD2|once|TRBJ2-5
TGTGCCAGCAGCCAACTAGCGGGGTACCAAGAGACCCAGTACTTC
CASSQLAGYQETQYF
>14|TRBV7-2|TRBD1|-|TRBJ2-7
TGTGCCAGCAGCTTAGTTGGGACAGGACTCGAGCAGTACTTC
CASSLVGTGLEQYF
>15|TRBV28|TRBD1|-|TRBJ1-5
TGTGCCAGCAGTGCAAGGACAGGTTCCAATCAGCCCCAGCATTTT
CASSARTGSNQPQHF
>16|TRBV7-2|-|-|TRBJ2-5
TGTGCCAGCAGCTTCACGAATGGGTTTGGTCTGGGGACCCAGTACTTC
CASSFTNGFGLGTQYF
>16|TRBV4-1|-|-|TRBJ1-2
TGCGCCAGCAGCCAAGAGGGGATGGGACCTAACTATGGCTACACCTTC
CASSQEGMGPNYGYTF
>13|TRBV5-1|-|-|TRBJ1-2
TGCGCCAGCAGCTTGGCCGGTCTCTATGGCTACACCTTC
CASSLAGLYGYTF
>13|TRBV28|-|-|TRBJ1-1
TGTGCCAGCAGTTTAATGGGGCCGGCTGAAGCTTTCTTT
CASSLMGPAEAFF
>16|TRBV6-6|-|few|TRBJ1-5
TGTGCCAGCAGTTCGGGACTCCCCGGTTCGGGTCAGCCCCAGCATTTT
CASSSGLPGSGQPQHF
>17|TRBV19|-|-|TRBJ2-1
TGTGCCAGTAGTCCGCTCTTACAGGGAATAGACTACAATGAGCAGTTCTTC
CASSPLLQGIDYNEQFF
>13|TRBV7-2|-|-|TRBJ2-5
TGTGCCAGCAGCTTAGTAGGGAAAGAGACCCAGTACTTC
CASSLVGKETQYF
>12|TRBV28|-|-|TRBJ2-7
TGTGCCAGCAGTTTAGGGAGCGACGAGCAGTACTTC
CASSLGSDEQYF
>15|TRBV7-3|-|-|TRBJ2-1
TGTGCCAGCAGCTTATACGAGGCTGTCGGTAATGAGCAGTTCTTC
CASSLYEAVGNEQFF
>17|TRBV7-2|-|-|TRBJ2-1
TGTGCCAGCAGCTTTTTCCCCGGGACCACCTCCTACAATGAGCAGTTCTTC
CASSFFPGTTSYNEQFF
>12|TRBV6-1|-|-|TRBJ2-2
TGTGCCAGCATGCTGTTCGGAGGGGAGCTGTTTTTT
CASMLFGGELFF
>15|TRBV28|TRBD2|-|TRBJ2-7
TGTGCCAGCAGTTTAAAACTAGCGGGTTTCTACGAGCAGTACTTC
CASSLKLAGFYEQYF
>16|TRBV19|-|few|TRBJ1-6
TGTGCCAGTAGTTTCAGACAAGACTCCTATAATTCACCCCTCCACTTT
CASSFRQDSYNSPLHF
>17|TRBV4-1|-|-|TRBJ2-3
TGCGCCAGCAGCCAAGAGGGAGGGGGGGCCCGAACAGATACGCAGTATTTT
CASSQEGGGARTDTQYF
>16|TRBV7-7|-|once|TRBJ2-6
TGTGCTAGCAGCTTAGGAAGTAGCTCTGGGGCCAACGTCCTGACTTTC
CASSLGSSSGANVLTF
>15|TRBV6-1|TRBD1|-|TRBJ2-3
TGTGCCAGCAGCTATCAGGGGGCTCGCACAGATACGCAGTATTTT
CASSYQGARTDTQYF
>13|TRBV5-6|-|-|TRBJ2-7
TGTGCCAGCAGCCTTCCTACCGGCTACGAGCAGTACTTC
CASSLPTGYEQYF
>14|TRBV30|-|-|TRBJ1-1
TGTGCCTGGAGTGGCTTCCAGGCTGGTTATGAAGCTTTCTTT
CAWSGFQAGYEAFF
>13|TRBV28|-|-|TRBJ1-1
TGTGCCAGCAGTTCTATAATGAACACTGAAGCTTTCTTT
CASSSIMNTEAFF